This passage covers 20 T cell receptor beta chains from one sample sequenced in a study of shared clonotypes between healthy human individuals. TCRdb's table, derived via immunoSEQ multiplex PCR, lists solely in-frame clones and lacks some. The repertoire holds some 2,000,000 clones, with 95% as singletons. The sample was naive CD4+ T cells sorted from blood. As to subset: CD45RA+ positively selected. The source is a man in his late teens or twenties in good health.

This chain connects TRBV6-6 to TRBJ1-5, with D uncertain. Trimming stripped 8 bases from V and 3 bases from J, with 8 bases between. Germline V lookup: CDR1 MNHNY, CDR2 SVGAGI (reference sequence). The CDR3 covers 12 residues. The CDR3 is CASGRANQPQHF. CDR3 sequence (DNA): TGTGCCAGCGGGAGGGCCAATCAGCCCCAGCATTTT.

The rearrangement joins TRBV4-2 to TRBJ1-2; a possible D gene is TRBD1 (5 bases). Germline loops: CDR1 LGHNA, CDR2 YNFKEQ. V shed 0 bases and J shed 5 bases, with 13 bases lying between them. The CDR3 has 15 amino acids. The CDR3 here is CASSQEFDSSYGYTF. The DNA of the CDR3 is TGTGCCAGCAGCCAAGAGTTTGACAGTTCTTATGGCTACACCTTC.

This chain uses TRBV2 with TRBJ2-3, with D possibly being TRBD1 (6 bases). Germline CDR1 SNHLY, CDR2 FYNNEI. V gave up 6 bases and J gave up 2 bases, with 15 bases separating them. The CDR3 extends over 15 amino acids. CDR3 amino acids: CASSAQGIVTDTQYF. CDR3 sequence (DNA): TGTGCCAGCAGCGCACAGGGTATCGTCACAGATACGCAGTATTTT.

CDR3 protein: CSTRQGGIEQYF. The CDR3 DNA sequence: TGCAGCACCCGACAGGGGGGGATCGAGCAGTACTTC. The chain employs TRBV29-1 and TRBJ2-7, with 9 bases fitting TRBD1. V dropped 8 bases and J dropped 6; count of bases not matched to a gene: 8. Germline CDR1 reads SQVTM; CDR2 reads ANQGSEA. There are 12 residues in the CDR3.

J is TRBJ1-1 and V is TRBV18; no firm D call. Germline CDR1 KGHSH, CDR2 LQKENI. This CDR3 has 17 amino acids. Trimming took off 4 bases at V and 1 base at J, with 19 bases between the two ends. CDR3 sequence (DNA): TGTGCCAGCTCACGCCAGGTCGGGCTATCCGGGAACACTGAAGCTTTCTTT. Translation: CASSRQVGLSGNTEAFF.

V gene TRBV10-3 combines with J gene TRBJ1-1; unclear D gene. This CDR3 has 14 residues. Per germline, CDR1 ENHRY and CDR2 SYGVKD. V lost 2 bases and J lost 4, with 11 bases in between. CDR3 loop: CAISEPGKGTEAFF. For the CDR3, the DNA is TGTGCCATCAGTGAGCCGGGGAAGGGCACTGAAGCTTTCTTT.

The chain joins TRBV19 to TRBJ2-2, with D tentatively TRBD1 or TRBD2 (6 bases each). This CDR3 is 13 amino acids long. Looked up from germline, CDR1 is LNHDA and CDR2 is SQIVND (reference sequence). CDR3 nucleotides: TGTGTTGCCGGGGGCCAGAACACCGGGGAGCTGTTTTTT. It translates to CVAGGQNTGELFF.

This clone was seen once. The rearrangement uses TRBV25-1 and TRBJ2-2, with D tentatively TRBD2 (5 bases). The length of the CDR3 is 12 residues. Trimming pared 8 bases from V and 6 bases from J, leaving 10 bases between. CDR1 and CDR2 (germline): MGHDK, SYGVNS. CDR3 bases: TGTGCCAGCCAGTGGCGGGCCGGGGAGCTGTTTTTT. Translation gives CASQWRAGELFF.

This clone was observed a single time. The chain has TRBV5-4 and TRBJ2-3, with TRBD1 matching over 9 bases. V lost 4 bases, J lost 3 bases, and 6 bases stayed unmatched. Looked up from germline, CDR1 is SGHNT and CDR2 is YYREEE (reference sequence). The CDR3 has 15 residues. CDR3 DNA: TGTGCCAGCAGCCTGTGGGACAGGGAGACAGATACGCAGTATTTT. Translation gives CASSLWDRETDTQYF.

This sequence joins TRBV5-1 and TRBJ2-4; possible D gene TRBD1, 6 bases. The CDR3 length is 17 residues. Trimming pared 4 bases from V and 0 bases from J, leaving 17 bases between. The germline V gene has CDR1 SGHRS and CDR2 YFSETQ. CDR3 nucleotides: TGCGCCAGCAGCCCACCGGGACAAGATTTAGCCAAAAACATTCAGTACTTC. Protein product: CASSPPGQDLAKNIQYF. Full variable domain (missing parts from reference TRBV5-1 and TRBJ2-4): KAGVTQTPRYLIKTRGQQVTLSCSPISGHRSVSWYQQTPGQGLQFLFEYFSETQRNKGNFPGRFSGRQFSNSRSEMNVSTLELGDSALYLCASSPPGQDLAKNIQYFGAGTRLSVL.

The CDR3 region is CASSRTRGELFF. The CDR3 region has the DNA TGTGCCAGCAGCCGGACACGCGGGGAGCTGTTTTTT. This sequence joins TRBV28 and TRBJ2-2, with a weak D call TRBD1 (5 bases). With 6 bases removed from V and 7 bases from J, the gap between germline ends came to 9 bases. The germline V gene has CDR1 MDHEN and CDR2 SYDVKM. CDR3 length equals 12 residues. The full variable domain, its missing parts supplied by reference TRBV28 and TRBJ2-2, is DVKVTQSSRYLVKRTGEKVFLECVQDMDHENMFWYRQDPGLGLRLIYFSYDVKMKEKGDIPEGYSVSREKKERFSLILESASTNQTSMYLCASSRTRGELFFGEGSRLTVL.

CDR3 coding DNA: TGCGCCAGCAGCGTGACAGGGAGCGGGGCCGGGGAGCTGTTTTTT. This codes for CASSVTGSGAGELFF. The chain is built from TRBV5-1 and TRBJ2-2; D possibly uses TRBD1 or TRBD2 (7 bases each). Trimming pared 4 bases from V and 6 bases from J, leaving 16 bases between. The CDR3 spans 15 residues. Germline values: CDR1 SGHRS, CDR2 YFSETQ. Full variable domain (remainder filled in from reference TRBV5-1 and TRBJ2-2): KAGVTQTPRYLIKTRGQQVTLSCSPISGHRSVSWYQQTPGQGLQFLFEYFSETQRNKGNFPGRFSGRQFSNSRSEMNVSTLELGDSALYLCASSVTGSGAGELFFGEGSRLTVL.

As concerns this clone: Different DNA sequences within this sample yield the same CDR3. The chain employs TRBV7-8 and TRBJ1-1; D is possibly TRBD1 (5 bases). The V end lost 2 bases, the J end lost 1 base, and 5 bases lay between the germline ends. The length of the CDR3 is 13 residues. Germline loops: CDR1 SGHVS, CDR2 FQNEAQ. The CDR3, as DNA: TGTGCCAGCAGCTTACAGGGGAACACTGAAGCTTTCTTT. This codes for CASSLQGNTEAFF.

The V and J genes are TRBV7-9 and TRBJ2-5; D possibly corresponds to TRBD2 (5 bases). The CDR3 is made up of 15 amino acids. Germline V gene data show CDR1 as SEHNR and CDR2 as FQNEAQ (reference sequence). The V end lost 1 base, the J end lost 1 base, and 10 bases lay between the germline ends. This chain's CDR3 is CASSLGGGSQETQYF. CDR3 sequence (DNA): TGTGCCAGCAGCTTAGGTGGAGGATCCCAAGAGACCCAGTACTTC.

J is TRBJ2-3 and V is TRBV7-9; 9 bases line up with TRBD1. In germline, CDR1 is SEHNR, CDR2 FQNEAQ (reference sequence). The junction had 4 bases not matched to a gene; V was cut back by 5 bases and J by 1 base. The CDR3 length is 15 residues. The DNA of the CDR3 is TGTGCCAGCAGCGTACAGGGGGCGGGCACAGATACGCAGTATTTT. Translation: CASSVQGAGTDTQYF.

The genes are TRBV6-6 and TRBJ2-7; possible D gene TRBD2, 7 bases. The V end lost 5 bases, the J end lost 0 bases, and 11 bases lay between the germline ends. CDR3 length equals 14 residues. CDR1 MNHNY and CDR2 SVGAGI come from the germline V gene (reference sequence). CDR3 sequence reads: CASSPGEGSYEQYF. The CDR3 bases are TGTGCCAGCAGTCCAGGGGAGGGCTCCTACGAGCAGTACTTC.

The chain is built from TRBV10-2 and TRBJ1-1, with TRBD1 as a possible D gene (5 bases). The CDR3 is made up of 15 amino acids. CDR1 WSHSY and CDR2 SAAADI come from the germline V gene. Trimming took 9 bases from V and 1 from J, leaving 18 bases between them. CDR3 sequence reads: CASIRDGTPNTEAFF. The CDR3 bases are TGCGCCAGTATCCGGGACGGTACTCCGAACACTGAAGCTTTCTTT.

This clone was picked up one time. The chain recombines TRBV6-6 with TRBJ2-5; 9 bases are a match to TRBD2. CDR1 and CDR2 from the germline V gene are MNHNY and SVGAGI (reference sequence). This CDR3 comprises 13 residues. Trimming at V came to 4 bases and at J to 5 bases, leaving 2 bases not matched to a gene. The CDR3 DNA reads TGTGCCAGCAGTTTGGGACTAGCCGAGACCCAGTACTTC. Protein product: CASSLGLAETQYF.

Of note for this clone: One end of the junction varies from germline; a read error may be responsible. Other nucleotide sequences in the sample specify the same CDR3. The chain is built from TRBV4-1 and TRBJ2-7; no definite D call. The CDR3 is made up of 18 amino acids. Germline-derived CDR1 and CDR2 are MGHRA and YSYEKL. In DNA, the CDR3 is TGCGCCAGCAGCCAAGATAAGTTCAAGAGGAATTTCGCCTACGAGCAGTACTTT. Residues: CASSQDKFKRNFAYEQYF.

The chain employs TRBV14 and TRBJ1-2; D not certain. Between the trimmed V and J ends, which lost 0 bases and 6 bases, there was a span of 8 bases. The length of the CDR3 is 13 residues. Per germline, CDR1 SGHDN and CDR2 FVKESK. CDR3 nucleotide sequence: TGTGCCAGCAGCCAAGATCTATTCCATGGCTACACCTTC. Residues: CASSQDLFHGYTF.